This T cell receptor (beta chain) was recorded in a study of PD-L1 blockade in urothelial cancer. On the study more broadly: Starting in the mid-2010s, patients were given atezolizumab (1,200 mg intravenously every 3 weeks). Investigators checked blood 3 weeks (second dose) and 6 weeks after treatment start.

TCRdb's copy holds only in-frame clones and misses some; the assay was immunoSEQ multiplex PCR. The data hold roughly 50,000 clones, with around nine tenths observed a single time. The CDR3 runs to 15 residues. From germline, CDR1 is SGHTA and CDR2 FQGTGA. With 5 bases removed from V and 5 bases from J, the gap between germline ends came to 18 bases. Study-wide points: Greater 3-week expansion of tumor-associated blood clones was recorded for durable-benefit patients.

A note on this clone: Its antigen is unidentified.

The V gene is TRBV7-3, the J gene TRBJ2-5; TRBD2 might be the D (6 bases). This specimen was PBMCs, taken around atezolizumab (anti-PD-L1) treatment. The clonotype originates from a man aged 55 to 70 with urothelial cancer. The CDR3 loop is CASSRGTPQQETQYF. As DNA, the CDR3 is TGTGCCAGCAGCAGAGGGACTCCACAGCAGGAGACCCAGTACTTC.